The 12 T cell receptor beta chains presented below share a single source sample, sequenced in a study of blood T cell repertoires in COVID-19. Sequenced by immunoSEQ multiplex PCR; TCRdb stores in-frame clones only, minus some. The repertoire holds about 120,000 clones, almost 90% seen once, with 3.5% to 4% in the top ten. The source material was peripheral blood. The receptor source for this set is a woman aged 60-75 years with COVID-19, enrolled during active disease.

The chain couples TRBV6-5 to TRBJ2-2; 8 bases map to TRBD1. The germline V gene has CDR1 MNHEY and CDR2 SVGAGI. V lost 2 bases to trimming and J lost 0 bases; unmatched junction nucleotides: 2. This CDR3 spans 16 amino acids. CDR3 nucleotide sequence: TGTGCCAGCAGTTACAAGACAGGGGCGAACACCGGGGAGCTGTTTTTT. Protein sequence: CASSYKTGANTGELFF.

CDR3 bases: TGTGCCACCTCCTTGACAGGGCACTCAACTCGCTCTGGAAACACCATATATTTT. Translating gives CATSLTGHSTRSGNTIYF. The chain employs TRBV19 and TRBJ1-3; 7 bases are a match to TRBD1. Germline V gene lookup returns CDR1 LNHDA and CDR2 SQIVND (reference sequence). The CDR3 consists of 18 residues. V lost 10 bases and J lost 0; bases outside the gene matches: 18. The variable domain in full, completed from reference TRBV19 and TRBJ1-3, reads DGGITQSPKYLFRKEGQNVTLSCEQNLNHDAMYWYRQDPGQGLRLIYYSQIVNDFQKGDIAEGYSVSREKKESFPLTVTSAQKNPTAFYLCATSLTGHSTRSGNTIYFGEGSWLTVV.

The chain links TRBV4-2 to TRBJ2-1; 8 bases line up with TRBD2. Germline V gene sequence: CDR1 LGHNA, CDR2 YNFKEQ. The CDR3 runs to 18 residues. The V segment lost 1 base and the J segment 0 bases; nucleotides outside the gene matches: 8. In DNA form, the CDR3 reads TGTGCCAGCAGCCAAGGAGCCGCCGCGGGGGGCTCCTACAATGAGCAGTTCTTC. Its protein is CASSQGAAAGGSYNEQFF.

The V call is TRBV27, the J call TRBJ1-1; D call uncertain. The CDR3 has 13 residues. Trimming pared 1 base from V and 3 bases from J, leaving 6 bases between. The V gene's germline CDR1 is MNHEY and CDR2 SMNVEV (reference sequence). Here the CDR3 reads CASSLWRDTEAFF. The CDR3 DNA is TGTGCCAGCAGTTTATGGAGGGACACTGAAGCTTTCTTT.

As DNA, the CDR3 is TGTGCCAGCAGCTTAGAATCCCGGATGAGGACAGGGATTCGCGAGACCCAGTACTTC. Encoded protein: CASSLESRMRTGIRETQYF. The chain couples TRBV7-7 to TRBJ2-5; 8 bases are a match to TRBD1. CDR3 length: 19 residues. Trimming took 1 base from V and 5 from J; bases not matched to a gene: 18. Germline values: CDR1 SSHAT, CDR2 FNYEAQ (reference sequence).

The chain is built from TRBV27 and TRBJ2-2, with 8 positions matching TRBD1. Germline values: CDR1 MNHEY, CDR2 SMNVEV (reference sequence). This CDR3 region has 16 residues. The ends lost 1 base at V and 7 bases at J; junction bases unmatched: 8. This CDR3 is CASSLFPPDRVGELFF. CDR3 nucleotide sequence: TGTGCCAGCAGTTTATTTCCACCGGACAGGGTCGGGGAGCTGTTTTTT.

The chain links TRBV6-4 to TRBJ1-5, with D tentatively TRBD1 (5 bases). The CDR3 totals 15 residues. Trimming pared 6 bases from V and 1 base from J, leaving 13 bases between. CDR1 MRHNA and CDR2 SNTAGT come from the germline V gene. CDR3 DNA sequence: TGTGCCAGCAGCGAGAATAAGGGGAGCAATCAGCCCCAGCATTTT. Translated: CASSENKGSNQPQHF.

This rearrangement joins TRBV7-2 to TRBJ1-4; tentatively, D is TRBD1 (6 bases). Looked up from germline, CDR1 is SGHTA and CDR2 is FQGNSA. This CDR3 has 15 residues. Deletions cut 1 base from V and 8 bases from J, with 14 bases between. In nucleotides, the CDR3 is TGTGCCAGCAGCTTAGGTCATGGGGGCCGGGAAAAACTGTTTTTT. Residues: CASSLGHGGREKLFF.

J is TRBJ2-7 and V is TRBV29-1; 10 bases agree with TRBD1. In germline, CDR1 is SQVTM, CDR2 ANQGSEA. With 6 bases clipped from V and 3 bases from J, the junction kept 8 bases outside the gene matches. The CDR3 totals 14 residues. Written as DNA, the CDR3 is TGCAGCGTACTAGGACAGGGGGGTTTCTACGAGCAGTACTTC. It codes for CSVLGQGGFYEQYF.

The CDR3 loop reads CASSQDHRGRTEAFF. CDR3 nucleotides: TGTGCCAGCAGCCAAGACCACAGGGGGCGGACTGAAGCTTTCTTT. V is TRBV4-2 and J is TRBJ1-1; 9 positions agree with TRBD1. CDR3 length equals 15 residues. With V trimmed by 0 bases and J by 5 bases, 4 bases remained unmatched. Germline CDR1 and CDR2: LGHNA and YNFKEQ.

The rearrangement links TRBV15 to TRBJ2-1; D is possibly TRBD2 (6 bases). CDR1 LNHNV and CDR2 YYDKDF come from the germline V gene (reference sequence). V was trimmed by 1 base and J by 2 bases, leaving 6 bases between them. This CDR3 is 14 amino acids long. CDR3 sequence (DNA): TGTGCCACCAGCAGAGGGGGGGCCTACAATGAGCAGTTCTTC. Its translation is CATSRGGAYNEQFF.

CDR3: CASSMTERTEAFF. In DNA form, the CDR3 reads TGTGCCAGCAGTATGACAGAAAGAACTGAAGCTTTCTTT. This chain links TRBV6-6 with TRBJ1-1, with D perhaps matching TRBD1 (5 bases). The germline V gene encodes CDR1 MNHNY and CDR2 SVGAGI (reference sequence). The CDR3 contains 13 residues. Trimming removed 5 bases at V and 5 bases at J, with 12 bases between.